This entry features one T cell receptor beta chain sequence. The data originate from a study of blood T cell repertoires in COVID-19. Turning to the study itself: Samples came from the United States, Italy and Spain, spanning acute and convalescent COVID-19. Nucleic acid was either cDNA or gDNA, and it came from T cells, B-cell-depleted T cells, or PBMCs.

How the authors handled the data: By means of reference gene primer amplification, nucleated cell counts were estimated. Measured with immunoSEQ multiplex PCR; TCRdb has only the in-frame clones, and not every one. That table is the source of V, J and clone size, and D and trimming were worked out from the DNA. The data hold about 260,000 clones, with 70% to 85% observed a single time. Germline CDR1 reads LGHDT; CDR2 reads YNNKEL (reference sequence). V was cut by 0 bases and J by 8 bases, with 13 bases left in between. The CDR3 runs to 15 residues. The sample consisted of peripheral blood. V and J are TRBV3-1 (or the pseudogene TRBV3-2) and TRBJ1-4; D gene unclear. This TCR came from a woman older than 75 with acute or convalescent COVID-19. CDR3 loop: CASSQDGDRSEKLFF. The CDR3 DNA sequence: TGTGCCAGCAGCCAAGACGGGGATAGGAGCGAAAAACTGTTTTTT.